One and the same sample provided the 13 T cell receptor beta chains below, sequenced in a study of cytomegalovirus exposure and HLA in healthy donors (dated by TCRdb to 2017 to 2019). Library construction relied on the immunoSEQ multiplex PCR assay. TCRdb's version of the immuneACCESS table is confined to in-frame rearrangements and falls short of the full clone set. An unresolved V gene accounts for under half of the shortfall where checked; the remainder is of unknown origin. The sample data list 110,000 to 150,000 clones, and approximately 90% of these were observed just once. The ten biggest clones cover 0.6% to 0.8% of the sample. Sequenced: PBMCs. The origin of the receptors is a man between 18 and 35 years old in good health and CMV-seronegative.

This chain links TRBV2 with TRBJ2-3; TRBD2 aligns across 10 bases. The CDR3 is 14 amino acids. After removal of 8 bases from V and 1 base from J, the junction contained 3 bases not matched to a gene. CDR1 and CDR2 from the germline V gene are SNHLY and FYNNEI. In DNA form, the CDR3 reads TGTGCCAGCTCCCTAGCGGGGGGCACAGATACGCAGTATTTT. Protein sequence: CASSLAGGTDTQYF.

The chain links TRBV6-6 to TRBJ1-3; D is possibly TRBD1 (5 bases). Looked up from germline, CDR1 is MNHNY and CDR2 is SVGAGI (reference sequence). Trimming removed 6 bases from V and 2 bases from J, with 11 bases in between. The CDR3 is made up of 14 amino acids. CDR3: CASSPGITGNTIYF. In nucleotides, the CDR3 is TGTGCCAGCAGCCCAGGGATCACTGGAAACACCATATATTTT.

In its sample, this clone was seen once. V and J are TRBV30 and TRBJ2-7; the match to TRBD2 covers 14 bases. The CDR3 sequence is 13 residues long. After removal of 6 bases from V and 6 bases from J, the junction contained 4 bases not matched to a gene. Germline V lookup: CDR1 GTSNPN, CDR2 SVGIG (reference sequence). CDR3 loop: CACGLAGGGEQYV. The CDR3 DNA reads as TGTGCCTGCGGACTAGCGGGAGGCGGCGAGCAGTACGTC.

This chain joins TRBV6-5 and TRBJ2-7; D is perhaps TRBD1 (6 bases). In germline, CDR1 is MNHEY, CDR2 SVGAGI. V lost 10 bases to trimming and J lost 5 bases, with 15 bases between them. The CDR3 has 12 residues. CDR3 loop: CATQTGSHEQYF. As DNA, the CDR3 is TGTGCCACCCAGACAGGTTCCCACGAGCAGTACTTC.

The count of this clone is one. This sequence joins TRBV5-1 and TRBJ1-1; tentative D call: TRBD1 (6 bases). V dropped 5 bases and J dropped 3 bases, with 14 bases sitting between them. This CDR3 contains 14 residues. Germline CDR1 SGHRS, CDR2 YFSETQ. This CDR3 reads CASSGQLSDTEAFF. Written as DNA, the CDR3 is TGCGCCAGCAGTGGACAGTTGAGCGACACTGAAGCTTTCTTT.

The chain has TRBV18 and TRBJ2-7; 8 bases agree with TRBD1. J was trimmed by 7 bases and V by 6 bases; bases with no gene match: 5. Germline CDR1 KGHSH, CDR2 LQKENI. The CDR3 is made up of 12 amino acids. The chain's CDR3 is CASSPYRGEQYV. In DNA form, the CDR3 reads TGTGCCAGCTCGCCATACAGGGGGGAGCAGTACGTC.

The genes are TRBV10-3 and TRBJ2-6; D might be TRBD2 (5 bases). Deletions cut 4 bases from V and 0 bases from J, with 10 bases between. The germline CDR1 and CDR2 sequences are ENHRY and SYGVKD. The CDR3 runs to 16 residues. The CDR3 region is CAISATGSSGANVLTF. CDR3 nucleotide sequence: TGTGCCATCAGTGCAACGGGGAGCTCTGGGGCCAACGTCCTGACTTTC.

The rearrangement joins TRBV5-1 to TRBJ2-3; D unclear. The CDR3 has 15 residues. Trimming took 2 bases from V and 0 from J, leaving 10 bases between them. The germline CDR1 and CDR2 sequences are SGHRS and YFSETQ. The CDR3 here is CASSFDGLSTDTQYF. Here the CDR3 DNA reads TGCGCCAGCAGCTTCGATGGCTTAAGCACAGATACGCAGTATTTT.

This chain links TRBV7-6 with TRBJ2-1, with 7 bases matching TRBD1. This CDR3 region has 16 residues. V lost 5 bases and J lost 2; bases outside the gene matches: 9. The germline V gene encodes CDR1 SGHVS and CDR2 FNYEAQ. CDR3 coding DNA: TGTGCCAGCAGCCAGACATCGGGACAGCCCTACAATGAGCAGTTCTTC. Protein: CASSQTSGQPYNEQFF.

The genes are TRBV19 and TRBJ1-2; 9 positions match TRBD1. Germline lookup yields CDR1 LNHDA and CDR2 SQIVND (reference sequence). The CDR3 is 17 amino acids. The J segment lost 1 base and the V segment lost 9 bases, leaving 15 bases of the junction unmatched. The CDR3 sequence is CASTTGTGLGVNYGYTF. The CDR3 nucleotides are TGTGCCAGCACAACCGGGACAGGGTTAGGGGTTAACTATGGCTACACCTTC.

In this sample, this clone turned up once. The CDR3 bases are TGTGCCAGCAGTTTAGGTCCCAACATGAACACTGAAGCTTTCTTT. Residues: CASSLGPNMNTEAFF. This sequence joins TRBV27 and TRBJ1-1; D remains unclear. V was cut by 2 bases and J by 0 bases, with 10 bases left in between. This CDR3 has 15 amino acids. Germline CDR1 reads MNHEY; CDR2 reads SMNVEV (reference sequence).

The chain has TRBV30 and TRBJ2-5; 8 bases line up with TRBD1. Per germline, CDR1 GTSNPN and CDR2 SVGIG (reference sequence). V was clipped by 7 bases and J by 6 bases; unmatched bases: 7. The CDR3 covers 12 residues. DNA for the CDR3: TGTGCCTTAGACAGGGGAACGAAGACCCAGTACTTC. This translates into CALDRGTKTQYF. Complete variable domain (other parts from reference TRBV30 and TRBJ2-5): SQTIHQWPATLVQPVGSPLSLECTVEGTSNPNLYWYRQAAGRGLQLLFYSVGIGQISSEVPQNLSASRPQDRQFILSSKKLLLSDSGFYLCALDRGTKTQYFGPGTRLLVL.

The CDR3 sequence: CASSSATRPSTDTQYF. Written as DNA, the CDR3 is TGTGCCAGCAGCTCAGCGACTAGGCCTAGCACAGATACGCAGTATTTT. V is TRBV13 and J is TRBJ2-3, with D tentatively TRBD2 (6 bases). This CDR3 spans 16 amino acids. The V gene's germline CDR1 is PRHDT and CDR2 FYEKMQ (reference sequence). Trimming took 4 bases from V and 0 from J, leaving 14 bases between them.